The rows below give T cell receptor beta chains drawn from one sample of a study of a mutant IDH1 vaccine in newly diagnosed glioma. No antigen is known for these receptors. TCRdb keeps only in-frame clones here, not all; method: immunoSEQ multiplex PCR. The table lists 30,000 to 40,000 clones, roughly 80% of them singletons. The specimen comprised PBMCs, sampled from a glioma patient whose treatment included an IDH1 peptide vaccine. All receptors come from a woman under 30 with glioma. The CDR3 runs from the conserved cysteine through the conserved F or W. Each record gives: D gene, clone size, J gene, V gene, CDR3 DNA, CDR3 protein. The D gene is left open where the match is weak. The size field is filled for only some rows; it gives once, few, many or a size class.

d_call: TRBD2; clone_size: NA; j_call: TRBJ2-7; v_call: TRBV29-1; cdr3_nt: TGCAGCGTTGAAGAGTTGGCTAGCGGCCGCTCCTACGAGCAGTACTTC; cdr3_aa: CSVEELASGRSYEQYF
d_call: TRBD2; clone_size: NA; j_call: TRBJ2-1; v_call: TRBV4-3; cdr3_nt: TGCGCCAGCAGCCAGGGCGGGAGGGCCGACACCTTGGGTGAGCAGTTCTTC; cdr3_aa: CASSQGGRADTLGEQFF
d_call: NA; clone_size: few; j_call: TRBJ1-1; v_call: TRBV7-2; cdr3_nt: TGTGCCAGCAGCTTACCGGGCACCGAAGCTTTCTTT; cdr3_aa: CASSLPGTEAFF
d_call: NA; clone_size: NA; j_call: TRBJ1-2; v_call: TRBV15; cdr3_nt: TGTGCCACCAGCAGAGAGAAAGGACAGTCTAACTATGGCTACACCTTC; cdr3_aa: CATSREKGQSNYGYTF
d_call: TRBD2; clone_size: NA; j_call: TRBJ2-1; v_call: TRBV7-9; cdr3_nt: TGTGCCAGCAGCGGACTAGCGGGAGTCAATGAGCAGTTCTTC; cdr3_aa: CASSGLAGVNEQFF
d_call: NA; clone_size: NA; j_call: TRBJ1-2; v_call: TRBV7-6; cdr3_nt: TGTGCCAGCAGCGAGGGAGGGGGAAGGGGCTACACCTTC; cdr3_aa: CASSEGGGRGYTF
d_call: NA; clone_size: NA; j_call: TRBJ1-2; v_call: TRBV10-3; cdr3_nt: TGTGCCATCAGTGATTATCAGGGCAAGGATGGCTACACCTTC; cdr3_aa: CAISDYQGKDGYTF
d_call: NA; clone_size: NA; j_call: TRBJ1-1; v_call: TRBV27; cdr3_nt: TGTGCCACCCAGGAATTGACGGCGAACACTGAAGCTTTCTTT; cdr3_aa: CATQELTANTEAFF
d_call: NA; clone_size: NA; j_call: TRBJ2-7; v_call: TRBV7-8; cdr3_nt: TGTGCCAGCAGCTTGCAAGAACTCTACGAGCAGTACTTC; cdr3_aa: CASSLQELYEQYF
d_call: NA; clone_size: NA; j_call: TRBJ2-2; v_call: TRBV4-2; cdr3_nt: TGTGCCAGCAGCCAAGAAGAGACAGACACCGGGGAGCTGTTTTTT; cdr3_aa: CASSQEETDTGELFF
d_call: TRBD1; clone_size: NA; j_call: TRBJ1-4; v_call: TRBV14; cdr3_nt: TGTGCCAGCAGCCAAACTGTGGGACAGGGAGGGCAAAAACTGTTTTTT; cdr3_aa: CASSQTVGQGGQKLFF
d_call: NA; clone_size: few; j_call: TRBJ1-1; v_call: TRBV2; cdr3_nt: TGTGCCAGCAGCGATATGGGGGGGCGCGTAGCTTTCTTT; cdr3_aa: CASSDMGGRVAFF
d_call: NA; clone_size: NA; j_call: TRBJ2-1; v_call: TRBV4-1; cdr3_nt: TGCGCCAGCAGCCAAACACGCAGCTACAATGAGCAGTTCTTC; cdr3_aa: CASSQTRSYNEQFF
d_call: NA; clone_size: NA; j_call: TRBJ1-4; v_call: TRBV18; cdr3_nt: TGTGCCAGCTCACCATACAGGGCAACTAATGAAAAACTGTTTTTT; cdr3_aa: CASSPYRATNEKLFF
d_call: NA; clone_size: NA; j_call: TRBJ2-4; v_call: TRBV6-6; cdr3_nt: TGTGCCAGCAGTAAACCGTTGGAGGGCATTCAGTACTTC; cdr3_aa: CASSKPLEGIQYF
d_call: TRBD1; clone_size: few; j_call: TRBJ1-2; v_call: TRBV7-2; cdr3_nt: TGTGCCAGCACCACCCAGGGGGGTAACGTCTATGGCTACACCTTC; cdr3_aa: CASTTQGGNVYGYTF
d_call: NA; clone_size: NA; j_call: TRBJ1-3; v_call: TRBV7-2; cdr3_nt: TGTGCCAGCAGCTTAGGACAGGCGGACTCTGGAAACACCATATATTTT; cdr3_aa: CASSLGQADSGNTIYF
d_call: NA; clone_size: NA; j_call: TRBJ1-1; v_call: TRBV5-6; cdr3_nt: TGTGCCAGCAGCCTATGGACGTTTTCTGAAGCTTTCTTT; cdr3_aa: CASSLWTFSEAFF
d_call: NA; clone_size: NA; j_call: TRBJ2-1; v_call: TRBV6-4; cdr3_nt: TGTGCCAGCAGTGACTCAGCGGACTCCTACAATGAGCAGTTCTTC; cdr3_aa: CASSDSADSYNEQFF
d_call: TRBD2; clone_size: NA; j_call: TRBJ2-1; v_call: TRBV7-2; cdr3_nt: TGTGCCAGCAGCCCCAGAGCGGGAGTAGGGTATGAGCAGTTCTTC; cdr3_aa: CASSPRAGVGYEQFF
d_call: NA; clone_size: NA; j_call: TRBJ1-1; v_call: TRBV6-4; cdr3_nt: TGTGCCAGCAGTGAGCAGGGGCGCACTGAAGCTTTCTTT; cdr3_aa: CASSEQGRTEAFF
d_call: TRBD2; clone_size: NA; j_call: TRBJ2-1; v_call: TRBV11-2; cdr3_nt: TGTGCCAGCAGCTTAACTCTAGCGGGAGAACGGGAGCAGTTCTTC; cdr3_aa: CASSLTLAGEREQFF
d_call: NA; clone_size: NA; j_call: TRBJ1-3; v_call: TRBV5-5; cdr3_nt: TGTGCCAGCAGCCCAGAGCAGGTTTTTGGAAACACCATATATTTT; cdr3_aa: CASSPEQVFGNTIYF
d_call: NA; clone_size: NA; j_call: TRBJ2-7; v_call: TRBV7-9; cdr3_nt: TGTGCCAGCAGCTTAGGGGCAGGGAGTACCTACGAGCAGTACTTC; cdr3_aa: CASSLGAGSTYEQYF
d_call: NA; clone_size: NA; j_call: TRBJ2-5; v_call: TRBV27; cdr3_nt: TGTGCCAGCAGTGGGGGTGGGGGGCCGTGGGAGACCCAGTACTTC; cdr3_aa: CASSGGGGPWETQYF